A single T cell receptor (beta chain) is shown here with its context. A much larger clone differs by one base, so this may be a read error. The record originates from a study of molecular identifiers for immune sequencing clone quantification. Previously described methods and listed TCR primers were employed for the bulk TCR libraries. TCRdb fed the PCR reads into MiXCR, producing one record per CDR3 protein. Of over 90,000 distinct CDR3 sequences listed, 35% are singletons. V shed 0 bases and J 0 bases; nucleotides not matched to a gene: 13. Germline CDR1 reads DFQATT; CDR2 reads SNEGSKA (reference sequence). The CDR3 length is 18 residues.

The J gene is TRBJ2-7, the V gene TRBV20-1; 8 nucleotides match TRBD2. This clonotype originated in a human donor in good health. Some libraries in this study had Jurkat cell RNA spiked in. The sample comprised naive CD8+ T cells from blood, with Jurkat cell RNA spiked in. The sample's subset: FACS-sorted CD8+CD4-CCR7+CD45RA+ naive T cells. The CDR3 DNA reads TGCAGTGCTAGAGATGGCCAGGCCCTGGGGACTAGCTCCTACGAGCAGTACTTC. Its protein product is CSARDGQALGTSSYEQYF.